A selection of T cell receptor beta chains follows, all from one sample in a study of cytomegalovirus exposure and HLA in healthy donors. This table comes from immunoSEQ multiplex PCR, and its TCRdb copy is limited to in-frame clones, with some not included. The sample has 150,000 to 200,000 clones; roughly 74% are singletons. What was sequenced was PBMCs. The receptors shown here come from a woman between 35 and 50 years old in good health and CMV-seropositive. Each CDR3 is given with its conserved first and last residue. Each record gives: clone size, D gene, J gene, V gene, CDR3 DNA, CDR3 protein. The D gene is left open where the match is weak. Rows may omit the clone size; those that give it use once, few, many or a size class.

NA | TRBD1 | TRBJ2-7 | TRBV7-9 | TGTGCCAGCACCGGACAGGGTCCCTACGAGCAGTACTTC | CASTGQGPYEQYF
once | NA | TRBJ2-7 | TRBV7-9 | TGTGCCAGCAGCCCCCAGACGGGTTACGAGCAGTACTTC | CASSPQTGYEQYF
NA | NA | TRBJ2-7 | TRBV28 | TGTGCCAGCAGTTTTAGTCGAAACTACGAGCAGTACTTC | CASSFSRNYEQYF
NA | NA | TRBJ2-3 | TRBV7-2 | TGTGCCAGCAGCTTCCGACAGGCCACAGATACGCAGTATTTT | CASSFRQATDTQYF
NA | NA | TRBJ2-2 | TRBV27 | TGTGCCAGCAATGGGAGAGCGAACACCGGGGAGCTGTTTTTT | CASNGRANTGELFF
NA | NA | TRBJ2-7 | TRBV15 | TGTGCCACCAGCAGAGATAGGGGGGGCGCTACCTACGAGCAGTACTTC | CATSRDRGGATYEQYF
NA | NA | TRBJ2-3 | TRBV9 | TGTGCCAGCAGCGTAGGAACCTCGGCAGATACGCAGTATTTT | CASSVGTSADTQYF
once | NA | TRBJ1-5 | TRBV6-1 | TGTGCGGTGGGCGATAGCAATCAGCCCCAGCATTTT | CAVGDSNQPQHF
few | TRBD2 | TRBJ2-1 | TRBV7-2 | TGTGCCAGCAGCTCCCGGTGGGCGGGAGGGAGTTACAATGAGCAGTTCTTC | CASSSRWAGGSYNEQFF
NA | TRBD2 | TRBJ2-3 | TRBV15 | TGTGCCACCAGCGGACCTAGCGGGCCCAGCACAGATACGCAGTATTTT | CATSGPSGPSTDTQYF
NA | TRBD2 | TRBJ2-1 | TRBV5-4 | TGTGCCAGCAGCTTACCTCCTAGCGGCACCTACAATGAGCAGTTCTTC | CASSLPPSGTYNEQFF
NA | NA | TRBJ1-1 | TRBV30 | TGTGCTTCCGGGACACCGAACACTGAAGCTTTCTTT | CASGTPNTEAFF
NA | TRBD1 | TRBJ2-1 | TRBV29-1 | TGCAGCGCCCACCACCTCAGGGGGAGTGAGCAGTTCTTC | CSAHHLRGSEQFF
few | NA | TRBJ1-4 | TRBV5-4 | TGTGCCAGCAGCTCCTGGACAGTAGGGACCAATGAAAAACTGTTTTTT | CASSSWTVGTNEKLFF
NA | TRBD2 | TRBJ2-1 | TRBV9 | TGTGCCAGCAGCGTAGCGTTGGTAGCGGGAGCTCTTGAGCAGTTCTTC | CASSVALVAGALEQFF
NA | NA | TRBJ1-1 | TRBV28 | TGTGCCAGCAGTCGCCGGAGGAACACTGAAGCTTTCTTT | CASSRRRNTEAFF
NA | NA | TRBJ2-7 | TRBV28 | TGTGCCAGCAGTTTAAGTCCTCGGGGTTACTCCTACGAGCAGTACTTC | CASSLSPRGYSYEQYF
NA | NA | TRBJ2-7 | TRBV28 | TGTGCCAGCAGGAGGAGCTCCTACGAGCAGTACTTC | CASRRSSYEQYF
NA | TRBD2 | TRBJ2-7 | TRBV9 | TGTGCCAGCAGCGTAGCCCCCCAGCCGGGAGGCGAGCAGTACTTC | CASSVAPQPGGEQYF
NA | NA | TRBJ1-1 | TRBV6-1 | TGTGCCAGCAGTGTCACAGGGCACACTGAAGCTTTCTTT | CASSVTGHTEAFF
NA | TRBD1 | TRBJ2-3 | TRBV11-2 | TGTGCCAGCAGCCGTATAATTGGGACAGGGGGCACAGATACGCAGTATTTT | CASSRIIGTGGTDTQYF
NA | TRBD2 | TRBJ2-7 | TRBV28 | TGTGCCAGCAGCACGGTAGCACTCGGGGGGGAGCAGTACTTC | CASSTVALGGEQYF
NA | TRBD1 | TRBJ1-2 | TRBV25-1 | TGTGCCAGCAGTGATACTAGGACAGGGGGAACCTATGGCTACACCTTC | CASSDTRTGGTYGYTF
NA | NA | TRBJ2-7 | TRBV5-5 | TGTGCCAGCAGCTTGTATCTTTACGAGCAGTACTTC | CASSLYLYEQYF
NA | NA | TRBJ1-2 | TRBV7-2 | TGTGCCAGCAGCTTGTCCCCGACAGCCCAGGGCTACACCTTC | CASSLSPTAQGYTF
NA | NA | TRBJ2-7 | TRBV2 | TGTGCCAGCAGTCTTACCTACGAGCAGTACTTC | CASSLTYEQYF
once | NA | TRBJ2-5 | TRBV6-6 | TGTGCCAGCAGTTTTGGTAGTGGAGAGACCCAGTACTTC | CASSFGSGETQYF
NA | TRBD1 | TRBJ1-2 | TRBV18 | TGTGCCAGCTCACCTCTAACAGTAACGGGACAGGGGACTCCTATCGGCTATGGCTACACCTTC | CASSPLTVTGQGTPIGYGYTF
NA | NA | TRBJ1-4 | TRBV23-1 | TGCGCCAGCAGTCAATCGTACAGGGTGGGGGAAAAACTGTTTTTT | CASSQSYRVGEKLFF
NA | TRBD1 | TRBJ1-3 | TRBV7-6 | TGTGCCAGCAGCCTACGGGACAGGGGCTCTGGAAACACCATATATTTT | CASSLRDRGSGNTIYF
NA | NA | TRBJ2-1 | TRBV6-5 | TGTGCCAGCACGACAACCAACAATGAGCAGTTCTTC | CASTTTNNEQFF
once | TRBD2 | TRBJ2-7 | TRBV11-3 | TGTGCCAGCAGCTTATTTAGCGGGGGAGAATACGAGCAGTACTTC | CASSLFSGGEYEQYF
NA | NA | TRBJ1-1 | TRBV5-6 | TGTGCCAGCAGCCCTACCTTGAACACTGAAGCTTTCTTT | CASSPTLNTEAFF
NA | TRBD1 | TRBJ1-2 | TRBV12-5 | TGTGCTAGTGCCATTGGGACAGGAAACTATGGCTACACCTTC | CASAIGTGNYGYTF
NA | TRBD2 | TRBJ2-7 | TRBV7-9 | TGTGCCAGCAGCTTAGGACTAGCGACTTACGAGCAGTACTTC | CASSLGLATYEQYF
NA | NA | TRBJ1-2 | TRBV28 | TGTGCCGGAAAGGGGCCAACGGGTGGCTACACCTTC | CAGKGPTGGYTF
NA | TRBD2 | TRBJ2-5 | TRBV7-9 | TGTGCCAGCAGCCCCCTAGCGGGCCGAATCCAAGAGACCCAGTACTTC | CASSPLAGRIQETQYF
NA | TRBD2 | TRBJ2-7 | TRBV5-1 | TGCGCCAGCAGCTTGGAGCGCAGCGGGAGTATGGCCTACGAGCAGTACTTC | CASSLERSGSMAYEQYF
few | TRBD2 | TRBJ2-3 | TRBV9 | TGTGCCAGCAGTTGGGAGCGGGAGATAGGCACAGATACGCAGTATTTT | CASSWEREIGTDTQYF
NA | NA | TRBJ2-7 | TRBV27 | TGTGCCGGCAGTCCCACCGTCCCTACCTATAACGGCTACGAGCAGTACTTC | CAGSPTVPTYNGYEQYF
NA | NA | TRBJ2-7 | TRBV5-1 | TGCGCCAGCAGCCCTTCTCCAATTGAGAGCGGGCTTCCCTACGAGCAGTACTTC | CASSPSPIESGLPYEQYF
NA | NA | TRBJ2-7 | TRBV28 | TGTGCCAGCAGCACGGACTCCGCCGAGCAGTACTTC | CASSTDSAEQYF
NA | TRBD2 | TRBJ2-1 | TRBV6-6 | TGTGCCAGCATCCAGAGCGGGACCTCCTACAATGAGCAGTTCTTC | CASIQSGTSYNEQFF
NA | NA | TRBJ2-2 | TRBV5-1 | TGCGCCAGCAGAGTCGGGGCAGGGGACACCGGGGAGCTGTTTTTT | CASRVGAGDTGELFF
few | NA | TRBJ1-5 | TRBV19 | TGTGCCAGCTGCGATCGGGGGGGCGGGCAATTTTGTCAGCCCCAGCATTTT | CASCDRGGGQFCQPQHF
once | NA | TRBJ2-1 | TRBV28 | TGTGCCAGCGCAGGGGGCGGGAGGGCCGCGGATGAGCAGTTCTTC | CASAGGGRAADEQFF
many | TRBD2 | TRBJ2-7 | TRBV7-9 | TGTGCCAGCAGCCCCGGACTAGCGGGCTGGGTAGAGCAGTACTTC | CASSPGLAGWVEQYF
NA | NA | TRBJ2-7 | TRBV7-2 | TGTGCCAGCAGCTTCTTAAACGAGCAGTACTTC | CASSFLNEQYF
NA | NA | TRBJ2-6 | TRBV19 | TGTGCCAGTAGACAGGCAGGGGCCCCATCTGGGGCCAACGTCCTGACTTTC | CASRQAGAPSGANVLTF
once | TRBD2 | TRBJ2-1 | TRBV6-5 | TGTGCCAGCAGTCTGAATAGCGGGAGGCAAAATGAGCAGTTCTTC | CASSLNSGRQNEQFF
NA | NA | TRBJ2-3 | TRBV6-5 | TGTGCCAGCAGTTTTACAGGCTCGGATACGCAGTATTTT | CASSFTGSDTQYF
NA | TRBD2 | TRBJ2-7 | TRBV11-2 | TGTGCCAGCAGCTTGGGGCCTAGCGGAGCCTACGAGCAGTACTTC | CASSLGPSGAYEQYF
few | NA | TRBJ2-1 | TRBV13 | TGTGCCAGCAGCTTATCGGAAGGCGGTGAGCAGTTCTTC | CASSLSEGGEQFF